The present entry profiles one T cell receptor beta chain with its context. The data were taken from a study of T cell changes during pregnancy in multiple sclerosis. Method: immunoSEQ multiplex PCR; TCRdb's copy keeps in-frame clones and lacks some. Of 73,000 or so clones listed, about 89% are singletons. The CDR3 is 13 amino acids. The input for sequencing was peripheral blood, taken in the second trimester of pregnancy. The rearrangement links TRBV21-1 to TRBJ2-7; the table calls TRBD1, which could not be checked here. TRBV21-1 is marked as a pseudogene. The origin of this receptor is a female donor with multiple sclerosis, enrolled in a pregnancy study. This CDR3 is CASSYWQGYEQYF. The CDR3 DNA reads as TGTGCCAGCAGCTACTGGCAGGGGTACGAGCAGTACTTC.